Shown below are 20 T cell receptor beta chains from a single sample sequenced in a study of response to subunit inactivated influenza vaccine. Each CDR3 protein is one row after TCRdb ran MiXCR on the RT-PCR reads. This sample carries around 250,000 distinct CDR3 sequences, 12% of them seen once, and the ten largest clones take approximately 8.3%. The sequenced sample was non-naive T cells sorted from PBMCs, obtained about 14 days before vaccination. These TCRs come from a man over 45 who received an inactivated influenza vaccine.

The V and J genes are TRBV28 and TRBJ2-4; possible D gene TRBD1, 6 bases. Germline V CDR1 and CDR2: MDHEN, SYDVKM. With 5 bases removed from V and 0 bases from J, the gap between germline ends came to 17 bases. The CDR3 has 17 amino acids. CDR3 coding DNA: TGTGCCAGCAGTCTCCTCAGGGGAGCCCTAGCCAAAAACATTCAGTACTTC. It specifies CASSLLRGALAKNIQYF.

This clonotype was seen more than once but under ten times. The J gene is TRBJ2-2, the V gene TRBV5-1; 7 nucleotides line up with TRBD1. Germline CDR1 SGHRS, CDR2 YFSETQ. The CDR3 contains 17 residues. Trimming took 0 bases from V and 4 from J; bases not matched to a gene: 9. CDR3 DNA: TGCGCCAGCAGCTTGGCCCACGGACAGGTCCGCACCGGGGAGCTGTTTTTT. It translates to CASSLAHGQVRTGELFF.

The chain employs TRBV7-2 and TRBJ2-1; D uncertain. CDR1 is SGHTA, CDR2 FQGNSA, per germline. The CDR3 runs 16 residues. Trimming removed 5 bases from V and 1 base from J, with 15 bases in between. The CDR3 loop reads CASSQGGITSYNEQFF. The CDR3 bases are TGTGCCAGCAGCCAAGGCGGTATAACATCCTACAATGAGCAGTTCTTC.

This chain links TRBV6-5 with TRBJ2-1, with no clear D. The CDR3 is made up of 12 amino acids. CDR1 and CDR2 from the germline V gene are MNHEY and SVGAGI. V was pared by 7 bases and J by 12 bases, with 16 bases between. The CDR3 protein is CASTPDHYRQFF. The CDR3 nucleotides read TGTGCCAGCACCCCGGACCACTACAGGCAGTTCTTC.

This clonotype has a count of ten or more. The chain employs TRBV7-8 and TRBJ1-3, with unresolved D. This CDR3 spans 14 amino acids. CDR1 is SGHVS, CDR2 FQNEAQ, per germline. Trimming shortened V by 7 bases and J by 0 bases, and 10 bases separated the two germline ends. CDR3 amino acids: CASTESGSGNTIYF. Here the CDR3 DNA reads TGTGCCAGCACCGAGTCGGGCTCTGGAAACACCATATATTTT.

V is TRBV7-2 and J is TRBJ1-5; TRBD1 is a possible D gene (6 bases). Germline V CDR1 and CDR2: SGHTA, FQGNSA. The CDR3 runs to 14 residues. The ends were cut back, 1 base at V and 3 bases at J, with 7 bases in the middle. The CDR3 region is CASSLGQVNQPQHF. The CDR3 DNA is TGTGCCAGCAGCTTAGGACAGGTCAATCAGCCCCAGCATTTT.

At least ten counts were recorded for this clonotype. The V gene is TRBV12-3 or TRBV12-4, the J gene TRBJ2-2; the match to TRBD2 covers 8 bases. The CDR3 length is 15 residues. V dropped 6 bases and J dropped 4; count of bases not matched to a gene: 7. CDR3 amino acids: CASSSGGMGTGELFF. The CDR3 DNA sequence: TGTGCCAGCAGCTCGGGAGGGATGGGCACCGGGGAGCTGTTTTTT.

The rearrangement joins TRBV21-1 to TRBJ2-2; TRBD1, as called in the table, went unchecked against the DNA. TRBV21-1 is annotated as a pseudogene. This CDR3 spans 17 amino acids. CDR3 nucleotides: TGTGCCAGCAAAGACACCCAGGGGGCGCGGAACACCGGGGAGCTGTTTTTT. It is translated as CASKDTQGARNTGELFF.

The chain joins TRBV5-5 to TRBJ1-1, with 10 bases aligning to TRBD1. The CDR3 totals 17 residues. The germline CDR1 and CDR2 sequences are SGHKS and YYEKEE (reference sequence). The V segment lost 4 bases and the J segment 1 base; nucleotides outside the gene matches: 10. The CDR3 is CASSPRGTGVSNTEAFF. The CDR3 region has the DNA TGTGCCAGCAGCCCCCGGGGGACAGGGGTCTCGAACACTGAAGCTTTCTTT. The full variable domain, its missing parts supplied by reference TRBV5-5 and TRBJ1-1, is DAGVTQSPTHLIKTRGQQVTLRCSPISGHKSVSWYQQVLGQGPQFIFQYYEKEERGRGNFPDRFSARQFPNYSSELNVNALLLGDSALYLCASSPRGTGVSNTEAFFGQGTRLTVV.

This clonotype was observed a handful of times. The V gene is TRBV14, the J gene TRBJ2-1; perhaps TRBD1 as D (5 bases). Germline V gene lookup returns CDR1 SGHDN and CDR2 FVKESK. Deletions cut 0 bases from V and 5 bases from J, with 8 bases between. The CDR3 covers 14 residues. CDR3: CASSQELGHNEQFF. CDR3 nucleotides: TGTGCCAGCAGCCAAGAGTTGGGGCACAATGAGCAGTTCTTC.

This clonotype was recorded at least ten times. The V gene is TRBV4-2, the J gene TRBJ2-7; possibly TRBD1 for D (5 bases). V was pared by 5 bases and J by 5 bases, with 22 bases between. In germline, CDR1 is LGHNA, CDR2 YNFKEQ. The length of the CDR3 is 16 residues. The CDR3, as DNA: TGTGCCAGCAGCTACAACACACAAGGGGTGGTTGACGAGCAGTACTTC. Translated: CASSYNTQGVVDEQYF.

The V call is TRBV12-3 or TRBV12-4, the J call TRBJ1-5, with 7 bases fitting TRBD1. The CDR3 contains 15 residues. Trimming removed 6 bases from V and 2 bases from J; junction bases left unmatched: 7. CDR3 DNA sequence: TGTGCCAGCAGAGAAACAGGGGAAGGCAATCAGCCCCAGCATTTT. It is translated as CASRETGEGNQPQHF.

This clonotype was detected only a few times. The gene calls are TRBV4-1 and TRBJ1-1; 7 bases align to TRBD1. Germline CDR1 is MGHRA and CDR2 is YSYEKL. This CDR3 has 13 amino acids. Trimming removed 3 bases from V and 9 bases from J; junction bases left unmatched: 7. CDR3 coding DNA: TGCGCCAGCAGCCAGGAGAACAGGGGAAAAGCTTTCTTT. The encoded protein is CASSQENRGKAFF.

Concerning this clonotype: One junction end disagrees with the germline gene, perhaps due to a read error. The V call is TRBV7-7, the J call TRBJ2-5; D unresolved. Germline assignment: CDR1 SSHAT and CDR2 FNYEAQ (reference sequence). The CDR3 loop spans 13 amino acids. CDR3 sequence: CASSSEAQETQYF. The CDR3 DNA reads TGTGCTAGCAGCTCGGAAGCACAAGAGACCCAGTACTTC.

This clonotype was observed a few times. The V call is TRBV30, the J call TRBJ1-1; possible D gene TRBD1, 5 bases. In germline, CDR1 is GTSNPN, CDR2 SVGIG (reference sequence). Trimming removed 5 bases from V and 2 bases from J, with 18 bases in between. The CDR3 has 15 residues. The CDR3 bases are TGTGCCTGGGCCGCCGACGGAGGGGCTAACACTGAAGCTTTCTTT. Translating it yields CAWAADGGANTEAFF.

This clonotype was detected a few times. The genes are TRBV24-1 and TRBJ2-1; D may be TRBD2 (6 bases). The CDR3 sequence is 15 residues long. The ends were cut back, 0 bases at V and 10 bases at J, with 15 bases in the middle. Looked up from germline, CDR1 is KGHDR and CDR2 is SFDVKD. CDR3 nucleotides: TGTGCCACCAGTGATTTGGGGCTGTCGGGAGACGAGCAGTTCTTC. Translation: CATSDLGLSGDEQFF.

This rearrangement joins TRBV7-6 to TRBJ1-5; no definite D call. CDR3 length: 13 residues. From germline, CDR1 is SGHVS and CDR2 FNYEAQ. The V and J ends lost 5 bases and 6 bases respectively, with 11 bases between them. Written as DNA, the CDR3 is TGTGCCAGCAGCCTTTCGGATTTTCAGCCCCAGCATTTT. This translates into CASSLSDFQPQHF.

This clonotype has more than one count but fewer than ten. This chain links TRBV7-2 with TRBJ1-4; D gene ambiguous. Per the germline V gene, CDR1 is SGHTA and CDR2 is FQGNSA. V lost 3 bases to trimming and J lost 3 bases, with 11 bases between them. The CDR3 is 15 residues long. The CDR3 DNA reads TGTGCCAGCAGCTTTCAGTCCGGAGCTAATGAAAAACTGTTTTTT. It specifies CASSFQSGANEKLFF.

This clonotype was observed at least ten times. This chain uses TRBV2 with TRBJ2-2, with D perhaps TRBD2 (5 bases). The CDR3 runs 16 residues. Germline assignment: CDR1 SNHLY and CDR2 FYNNEI. V lost 4 bases to trimming and J lost 1 base, with 13 bases between them. The CDR3 coding sequence is TGTGCCAGCAGTGCGGGGTGGGCAAGGAACACCGGGGAGCTGTTTTTT. Protein: CASSAGWARNTGELFF.

The table lists this clonotype with many counts. The chain employs TRBV2 and TRBJ2-3, with 12 bases that match TRBD2. Germline V gives CDR1 SNHLY, CDR2 FYNNEI. The CDR3 sequence is 15 residues long. After removal of 6 bases from V and 6 bases from J, the junction contained 7 bases not matched to a gene. The CDR3 loop is CASRSPSGRADTQYF. As DNA, the CDR3 is TGTGCCAGCAGATCCCCTAGCGGGAGGGCTGATACGCAGTATTTT.